This T cell receptor (beta chain) was profiled in a study of regulatory T cells in long-lasting Graves disease. General observations from the study: Persistent cases of Graves' showed reduced TCR diversity relative to newly diagnosed patients. When disease was persistent, TRBV28, TRBJ1-2 and TRBJ2-5 were the favored segments.

The TCR beta library used iRepertoire HTBI primers with Arm-PCR amplification of CDR3. In the original analysis: Samples revealed around 56 TRBV and approximately 15 TRBJ segments. One entry per CDR3 protein results from TCRdb running MiXCR on the multiplex PCR reads. The V and J calls, along with clone size, are taken from TCRdb and not from the paper's own processing. The sample lists about 470,000 distinct CDR3 sequences, about 22% occurring once. This clonotype was detected many times. The antigen remains undetermined. With 5 bases clipped from V and 8 bases from J, the junction kept 9 bases outside the gene matches. Germline V gene sequence: CDR1 LGHDT, CDR2 YNNKEL (reference sequence). The CDR3 is made up of 15 amino acids. Stated time point: persistent/refractory GD, antithyroid drugs over 5 years with positive TRAb. PBMCs were the source of the RNA used for TCR sequencing. Graves' disease diagnosis used American Thyroid Association guidelines.

This TCR was sampled from a female donor with Graves disease. The sequencing used peripheral blood mononuclear cells (PBMCs), collected when the disease was refractory, from a patient treated with antithyroid drugs. The rearrangement uses TRBV3-1 and TRBJ1-6; 7 positions agree with TRBD1. CDR3 sequence reads: CASSTRQGRDSPLHF. Here the CDR3 DNA reads TGTGCCAGCAGCACTAGACAGGGTAGGGATTCACCCCTCCACTTT.